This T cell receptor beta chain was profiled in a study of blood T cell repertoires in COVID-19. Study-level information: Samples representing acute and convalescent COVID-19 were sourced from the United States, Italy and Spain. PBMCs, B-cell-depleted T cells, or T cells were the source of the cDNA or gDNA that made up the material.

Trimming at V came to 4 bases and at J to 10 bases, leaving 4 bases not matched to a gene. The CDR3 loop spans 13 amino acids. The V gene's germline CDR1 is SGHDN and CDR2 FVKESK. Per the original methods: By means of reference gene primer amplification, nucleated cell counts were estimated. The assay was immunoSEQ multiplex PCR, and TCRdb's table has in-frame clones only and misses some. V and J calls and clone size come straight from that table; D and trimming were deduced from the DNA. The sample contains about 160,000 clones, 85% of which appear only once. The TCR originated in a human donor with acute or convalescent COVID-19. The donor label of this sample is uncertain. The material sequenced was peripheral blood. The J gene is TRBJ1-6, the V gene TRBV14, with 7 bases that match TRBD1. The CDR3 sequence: CASSLRQGSPLHF. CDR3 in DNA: TGTGCCAGCAGCCTGAGACAGGGATCACCCCTCCACTTT. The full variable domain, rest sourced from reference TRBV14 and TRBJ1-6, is EAGVTQFPSHSVIEKGQTVTLRCDPISGHDNLYWYRRVMGKEIKFLLHFVKESKQDESGMPNNRFLAERTGGTYSTLKVQPAELEDSGVYFCASSLRQGSPLHFGNGTRLTVT.